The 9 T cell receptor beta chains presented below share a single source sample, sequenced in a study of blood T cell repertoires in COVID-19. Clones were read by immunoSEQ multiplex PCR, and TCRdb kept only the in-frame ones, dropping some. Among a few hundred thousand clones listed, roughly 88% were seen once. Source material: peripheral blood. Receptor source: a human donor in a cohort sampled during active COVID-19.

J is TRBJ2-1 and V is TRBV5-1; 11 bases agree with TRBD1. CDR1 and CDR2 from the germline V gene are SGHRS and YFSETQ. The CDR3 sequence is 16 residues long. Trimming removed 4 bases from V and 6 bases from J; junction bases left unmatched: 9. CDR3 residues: CASSVTGTGGSNEQFF. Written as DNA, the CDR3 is TGCGCCAGCAGCGTCACCGGGACAGGGGGATCCAATGAGCAGTTCTTC.

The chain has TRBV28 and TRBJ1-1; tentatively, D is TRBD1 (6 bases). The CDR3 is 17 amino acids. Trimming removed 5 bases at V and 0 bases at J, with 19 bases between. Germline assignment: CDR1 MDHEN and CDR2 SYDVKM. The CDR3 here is CASSPSDRSSLNTEAFF. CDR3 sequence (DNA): TGTGCCAGCAGTCCTTCCGACAGGTCGAGTCTGAACACTGAAGCTTTCTTT.

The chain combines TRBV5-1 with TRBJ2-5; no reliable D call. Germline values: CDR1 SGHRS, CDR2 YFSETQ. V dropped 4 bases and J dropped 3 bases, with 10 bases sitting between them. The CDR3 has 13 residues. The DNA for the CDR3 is TGCGCCAGCAGCAGTGACTGGGAAGAGACCCAGTACTTC. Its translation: CASSSDWEETQYF.

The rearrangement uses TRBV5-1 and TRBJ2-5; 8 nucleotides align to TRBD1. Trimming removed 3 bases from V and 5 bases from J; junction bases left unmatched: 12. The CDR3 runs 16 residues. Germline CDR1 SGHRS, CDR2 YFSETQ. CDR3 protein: CASSSLTAGGGETQYF. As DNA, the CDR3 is TGCGCCAGCAGCTCCCTCACGGCAGGGGGCGGTGAGACCCAGTACTTC.

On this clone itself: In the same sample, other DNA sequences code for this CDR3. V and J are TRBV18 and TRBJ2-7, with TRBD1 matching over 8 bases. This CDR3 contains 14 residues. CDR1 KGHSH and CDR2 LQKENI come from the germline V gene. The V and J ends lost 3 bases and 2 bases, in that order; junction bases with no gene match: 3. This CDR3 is CASSPRTGPYEQYF. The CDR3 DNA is TGTGCCAGCTCACCTAGGACAGGGCCCTACGAGCAGTACTTC.

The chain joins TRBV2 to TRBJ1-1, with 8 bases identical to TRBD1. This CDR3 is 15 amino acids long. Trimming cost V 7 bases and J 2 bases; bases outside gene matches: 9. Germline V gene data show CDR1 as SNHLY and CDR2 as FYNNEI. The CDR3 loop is CASKLIGQGNTEAFF. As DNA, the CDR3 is TGTGCCAGCAAACTGATAGGACAGGGCAACACTGAAGCTTTCTTT.

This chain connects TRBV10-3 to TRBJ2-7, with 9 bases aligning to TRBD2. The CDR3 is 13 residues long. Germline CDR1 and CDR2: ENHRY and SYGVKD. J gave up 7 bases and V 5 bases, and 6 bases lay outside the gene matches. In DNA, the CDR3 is TGTGCCATCAGTTTAGCGGGAGTGGGTGAGCAGTACTTC. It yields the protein CAISLAGVGEQYF.

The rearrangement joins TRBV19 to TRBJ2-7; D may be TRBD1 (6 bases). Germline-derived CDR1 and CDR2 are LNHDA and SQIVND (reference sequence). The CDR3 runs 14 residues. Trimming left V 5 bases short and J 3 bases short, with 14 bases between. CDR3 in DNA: TGTGCCAGTAGTGCGCCGGGACAACACTACGAGCAGTACTTC. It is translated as CASSAPGQHYEQYF.

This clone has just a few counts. CDR3 DNA sequence: TGTGCCAGCAGTAAGACACTCCGCTATGGCTACACCTTC. Its translation is CASSKTLRYGYTF. The rearrangement joins TRBV27 to TRBJ1-2; no definite D call. Germline V gene sequence: CDR1 MNHEY, CDR2 SMNVEV (reference sequence). The CDR3 loop spans 13 amino acids. The germline V and J ends were trimmed by 5 bases and 4 bases, with 11 bases remaining between them.